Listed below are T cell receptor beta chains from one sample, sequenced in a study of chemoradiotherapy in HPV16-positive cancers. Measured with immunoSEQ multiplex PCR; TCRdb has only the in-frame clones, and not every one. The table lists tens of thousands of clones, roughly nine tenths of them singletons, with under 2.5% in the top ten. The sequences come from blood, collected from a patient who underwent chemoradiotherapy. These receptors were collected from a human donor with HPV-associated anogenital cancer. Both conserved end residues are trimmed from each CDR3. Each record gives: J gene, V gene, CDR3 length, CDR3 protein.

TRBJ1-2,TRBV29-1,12,SALLIGTEGGYT
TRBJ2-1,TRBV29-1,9,SVESGNEQF
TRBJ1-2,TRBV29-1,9,SFRDIYGYT
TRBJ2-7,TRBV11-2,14,ASSPRGWDGSYEQY
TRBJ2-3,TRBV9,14,ASSVAGGPGTDTQY
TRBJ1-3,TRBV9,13,ASSVDGLPGNTIY
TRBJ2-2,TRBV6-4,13,ASSGLAGNTGELF
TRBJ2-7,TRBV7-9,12,ASSLSAGSYEQY
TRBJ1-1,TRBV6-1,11,ASTSGDVAEAF
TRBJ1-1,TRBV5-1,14,ASSLDSRGENTEAF
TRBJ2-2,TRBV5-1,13,ASSLGQGNTGELF
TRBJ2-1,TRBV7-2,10,ASSSSGGAKF